This T cell receptor beta chain is drawn from a study of T cell changes during pregnancy in multiple sclerosis. The CDR3 contains 15 residues. V lost 4 bases and J lost 6, with 16 bases in between. Germline CDR1 reads LGHNA; CDR2 reads YNFKEQ. The protocol was immunoSEQ multiplex PCR, while the TCRdb copy is restricted to in-frame clones and leaves out a portion. The sample lists about 70,000 clones, around 94% occurring once. The rearrangement joins TRBV4-2 to TRBJ1-5; possible D gene TRBD1, 5 bases. The sequencing here drew on peripheral blood, taken in the third trimester of pregnancy. This sequence was found in a female donor with multiple sclerosis, enrolled in a pregnancy study. This CDR3 reads CASSPGPQGGQPQHF. The CDR3 nucleotides are TGTGCCAGCAGCCCAGGTCCGCAGGGCGGTCAGCCCCAGCATTTT.